This T cell receptor beta chain was obtained from a study of control samples from healthy donors and cancer patients. This CDR3 region has 14 residues. With V trimmed by 4 bases and J by 3 bases, 5 bases remained unmatched. Per the germline V gene, CDR1 is MDHEN and CDR2 is SYDVKM. TCRdb's table, derived via immunoSEQ multiplex PCR, lists solely in-frame clones and lacks some. The profile shows more than 110,000 clones, around nine tenths of them singletons. The source material was blood. The chain has TRBV28 and TRBJ2-7; 8 nucleotides align to TRBD1. The TCR comes from a young man in good health. In nucleotides, the CDR3 is TGTGCCAGCAGTTACCCCACAGGGGGCTACGAGCAGTACTTC. This gives the protein CASSYPTGGYEQYF.